This entry features one T cell receptor beta chain sequence. The data stem from a study of control samples from healthy donors and cancer patients. The table came from immunoSEQ multiplex PCR; TCRdb's copy has only in-frame clones and leaves some out. The data show roughly 86,000 clones, 80% to 95% seen once. The CDR3 is 16 residues long. V gave up 4 bases and J gave up 1 base; unmatched junction bases: 7. Germline-derived CDR1 and CDR2 are SGHNT and YYREEE (reference sequence). This chain joins TRBV5-4 and TRBJ2-5; 10 positions agree with TRBD2. The receptor comes from a woman in her 30s in good health. The source material was blood. CDR3 loop: CASSHRTSGVQETQYF. CDR3 coding DNA: TGTGCCAGCAGCCATAGAACTAGCGGGGTCCAAGAGACCCAGTACTTC.